The 6 T cell receptor beta chains reported below all come from one sample, sequenced in a study of T cells in Graves' hyperthyroidism and ophthalmopathy. TCR beta CDR3 regions were amplified from RNA transcripts. When the TCR CDR3 underwent first-round RT-PCR, the HTBI primer set was used. TCRdb itself ran the multiplex PCR reads through MiXCR, one entry per CDR3 protein. The data hold about 700,000 distinct CDR3 sequences, with 12% to 15% observed a single time. Sequencing was done on a sample of blood. These receptor sequences come from a young woman with Graves' hyperthyroidism.

This clonotype was picked up many times. V gene TRBV2 combines with J gene TRBJ2-5; D is perhaps TRBD2 (5 bases). Germline CDR1 is SNHLY and CDR2 is FYNNEI. CDR3 length equals 13 residues. Deletions cut 4 bases from V and 5 bases from J, with 11 bases between. The CDR3 protein is CASSGWEPETQYF. The CDR3 coding sequence is TGTGCCAGCAGTGGATGGGAGCCCGAGACCCAGTACTTC.

This clonotype was picked up a small number of times. The chain couples TRBV2 to TRBJ2-7, with 10 positions matching TRBD2. Losses at the gene ends were 6 bases for V and 2 bases for J; bases not matched to a gene: 4. Germline CDR1 is SNHLY and CDR2 is FYNNEI. The CDR3 has 14 residues. Here the CDR3 reads CASRKSGRAYEQYF. CDR3 in DNA: TGTGCCAGCAGGAAAAGCGGGAGGGCCTACGAGCAGTACTTC.

The V and J genes are TRBV12-3 or TRBV12-4 and TRBJ2-6; TRBD1 agrees at 7 bases. This CDR3 is built from 15 residues. V trimming: 4 bases; J trimming: 7 bases; junction bases outside the gene matches: 7. The DNA for the CDR3 is TGTGCCAGCAGTTCGCGGACAGGTGCTGCCAACGTCCTGACTTTC. As protein: CASSSRTGAANVLTF.

This clonotype was detected ten times or more. The chain has TRBV12-3 or TRBV12-4 and TRBJ2-7; D perhaps matches TRBD2 (6 bases). The V end was cut by 7 bases, the J end by 2 bases, with 24 bases between. The CDR3 covers 17 residues. CDR3 coding DNA: TGTGCCAGCACCATCCTCCGTCGGGGAGGAAGGGCCTACGAGCAGTACTTC. It codes for CASTILRRGGRAYEQYF.

This CDR3 is CSVSPGPSLDGELFF. The CDR3 DNA follows: TGCAGCGTTTCCCCCGGCCCCTCTCTGGACGGGGAGCTGTTTTTT. The V and J genes are TRBV29-1 and TRBJ2-2; no firm D call. Germline lookup yields CDR1 SQVTM and CDR2 ANQGSEA. Trimming took off 5 bases at V and 7 bases at J, with 20 bases between the two ends. The CDR3 sequence is 15 residues long.

This clonotype was observed at least ten times. The gene calls are TRBV5-5 and TRBJ1-1; D is unresolved. This CDR3 is 12 amino acids long. V shed 4 bases and J shed 11 bases, with 15 bases lying between them. CDR1 and CDR2 from the germline V gene are SGHKS and YYEKEE (reference sequence). The CDR3 spells CASSALREQAFF. The CDR3 nucleotides read TGTGCCAGCAGCGCCCTCCGGGAACAGGCTTTCTTT.